These T cell receptor beta chains were read from a single sample in a study of blood T cell repertoires in COVID-19. Generated by immunoSEQ multiplex PCR, the TCRdb table keeps only in-frame clones and is missing some. The sample holds 140,000 to 150,000 clones, roughly 84% seen once. The sequenced sample was peripheral blood. The receptor set was obtained from a human donor in a cohort sampled during active COVID-19. Both conserved end residues are part of each CDR3. Fields, in order: J gene, V gene, clone size, D gene, CDR3 DNA, CDR3 protein. The D gene is left open where the match is weak. Size is stated for part of the rows, as once, few or many counts, or as a class when the clone is expanded.

j_call: TRBJ1-4
v_call: TRBV5-5
clone_size: .
d_call: .
cdr3_nt: TGTGCCAGCAGTTTGAACGGGGTTAATGAAAAACTGTTTTTT
cdr3_aa: CASSLNGVNEKLFF

j_call: TRBJ1-2
v_call: TRBV11-3
clone_size: .
d_call: TRBD1
cdr3_nt: TGTGCCAGCAGCTTTGGGCAGGGGGTCTATGGCTACACCTTC
cdr3_aa: CASSFGQGVYGYTF

j_call: TRBJ2-7
v_call: TRBV19
clone_size: few
d_call: .
cdr3_nt: TGTGCCAGTAGTATTTCAAGGGGGGACAGGCAGTACTTC
cdr3_aa: CASSISRGDRQYF

j_call: TRBJ2-1
v_call: TRBV11-2
clone_size: .
d_call: TRBD1
cdr3_nt: TGTGCCAGCAGCCCAGGGACAGGGGGAAATGAGCAGTTCTTC
cdr3_aa: CASSPGTGGNEQFF

j_call: TRBJ1-5
v_call: TRBV7-7
clone_size: .
d_call: .
cdr3_nt: TGTGCTAGCAGCCCAACAGGGTTCATCCGTCAGCCCCAGCATTTT
cdr3_aa: CASSPTGFIRQPQHF

j_call: TRBJ2-1
v_call: TRBV19
clone_size: .
d_call: .
cdr3_nt: TGTGCCAGTAGGGCGATTAGCGCCATTAGCTCCTACAATGAGCAGTTCTTC
cdr3_aa: CASRAISAISSYNEQFF

j_call: TRBJ1-1
v_call: TRBV5-1
clone_size: .
d_call: .
cdr3_nt: TGCGCCAGCAGCCCAGACTTGGGTAGGGAAGCTTTCTTT
cdr3_aa: CASSPDLGREAFF

j_call: TRBJ2-1
v_call: TRBV19
clone_size: .
d_call: .
cdr3_nt: TGTGCCAGTAGCCCCCTTTTAGGGGATTCCTACAATGAGCAGTTCTTC
cdr3_aa: CASSPLLGDSYNEQFF

j_call: TRBJ1-2
v_call: TRBV7-2
clone_size: .
d_call: TRBD1
cdr3_nt: TGTGCCAGCACCCTAAACCGTGGGACAGACTATGGCTACACCTTC
cdr3_aa: CASTLNRGTDYGYTF

j_call: TRBJ1-2
v_call: TRBV27
clone_size: .
d_call: .
cdr3_nt: TGTGCCAGCAGAGGACAGACCTATGGCTACACCTTC
cdr3_aa: CASRGQTYGYTF

j_call: TRBJ1-4
v_call: TRBV18
clone_size: .
d_call: .
cdr3_nt: TGTGCCAGCTCACCGCTCGGGAATGAAAAACTGTTTTTT
cdr3_aa: CASSPLGNEKLFF

j_call: TRBJ2-1
v_call: TRBV2
clone_size: .
d_call: TRBD1
cdr3_nt: TGTGCCTACCAGAAGGACAGGGTCAATGAGCAGTTCTTC
cdr3_aa: CAYQKDRVNEQFF

j_call: TRBJ2-3
v_call: TRBV5-1
clone_size: .
d_call: .
cdr3_nt: TGCGCCAGCAGCTTAGACAGCTCGGACACAGATACGCAGTATTTT
cdr3_aa: CASSLDSSDTDTQYF

j_call: TRBJ1-2
v_call: TRBV6-2/TRBV6-3
clone_size: .
d_call: .
cdr3_nt: TGTGCCAGCAGCTCAGTCGGGGGAACGATCTATGGCTACACCTTC
cdr3_aa: CASSSVGGTIYGYTF

j_call: TRBJ2-5
v_call: TRBV27
clone_size: .
d_call: .
cdr3_nt: TGTGCCAGCAGTCCCTGGAGTGGTAGCGGCCAAGAGACCCAGTACTTC
cdr3_aa: CASSPWSGSGQETQYF

j_call: TRBJ2-2
v_call: TRBV19
clone_size: few
d_call: TRBD1
cdr3_nt: TGTGCCAGTAGTAATGTCCGGACAGGGGGATCCGGGGAGCTGTTTTTT
cdr3_aa: CASSNVRTGGSGELFF

j_call: TRBJ1-2
v_call: TRBV7-8
clone_size: .
d_call: .
cdr3_nt: TGTGCCAGCAGCTTAGGGGAGTCCTATGGCTACACCTTC
cdr3_aa: CASSLGESYGYTF

j_call: TRBJ2-5
v_call: TRBV9
clone_size: .
d_call: TRBD2
cdr3_nt: TGTGCCAGCAGCGTAGGGGTAGCGGGGGCCCAAGAGACCCAGTACTTC
cdr3_aa: CASSVGVAGAQETQYF

j_call: TRBJ1-2
v_call: TRBV7-9
clone_size: .
d_call: .
cdr3_nt: TGTGCCAGCAGCTTTACTGGCTATGGCTACACCTTC
cdr3_aa: CASSFTGYGYTF

j_call: TRBJ1-5
v_call: TRBV19
clone_size: .
d_call: .
cdr3_nt: TGTGCCAGTAGTGACGCGGTGGGAGGCAATCAGCCCCAGCATTTT
cdr3_aa: CASSDAVGGNQPQHF

j_call: TRBJ1-3
v_call: TRBV11-3
clone_size: medium-sized
d_call: .
cdr3_nt: TGTGCCAGCAGCTTAGGGACTCGAAACACCATATATTTT
cdr3_aa: CASSLGTRNTIYF

j_call: TRBJ2-3
v_call: TRBV3-1/TRBV3-2
clone_size: .
d_call: .
cdr3_nt: TGTGCCAGCAGCCAACGGCGGGGACTTCGCACAGATACGCAGTATTTT
cdr3_aa: CASSQRRGLRTDTQYF

j_call: TRBJ1-4
v_call: TRBV19
clone_size: .
d_call: .
cdr3_nt: TGTGCCAGTAGTAGCCTTAATAGTGAAAAACTGTTTTTT
cdr3_aa: CASSSLNSEKLFF

j_call: TRBJ2-7
v_call: TRBV18
clone_size: .
d_call: .
cdr3_nt: TGTGCCAGCTCACAGGACAGCTCCTACGAGCAGTACTTC
cdr3_aa: CASSQDSSYEQYF

j_call: TRBJ2-1
v_call: TRBV3-1/TRBV3-2
clone_size: .
d_call: TRBD1
cdr3_nt: TGTGCCAGCAGCCGCCTAGGACAGGGGGACAATGAGCAGTTCTTC
cdr3_aa: CASSRLGQGDNEQFF

j_call: TRBJ2-1
v_call: TRBV24-1
clone_size: .
d_call: .
cdr3_nt: TGTGCCACCAGTGCAGGGTTCGGGAATGAGCAGTTCTTC
cdr3_aa: CATSAGFGNEQFF

j_call: TRBJ1-1
v_call: TRBV7-2
clone_size: .
d_call: TRBD1
cdr3_nt: TGTGCCAGCAGCTTCGACCGGGACAGACAAGCTTTCTTT
cdr3_aa: CASSFDRDRQAFF

j_call: TRBJ1-1
v_call: TRBV5-1
clone_size: .
d_call: .
cdr3_nt: TGCGCCAGCAGCTTGAGGCAGGGGAACACTGAAGCTTTCTTT
cdr3_aa: CASSLRQGNTEAFF

j_call: TRBJ1-5
v_call: TRBV19
clone_size: .
d_call: .
cdr3_nt: TGTGCCAGTAGTATAGAGGACAGCCAGCCCCAGCATTTT
cdr3_aa: CASSIEDSQPQHF

j_call: TRBJ1-5
v_call: TRBV28
clone_size: .
d_call: .
cdr3_nt: TGTGCCAGCAGACGAGGAGGTAGCAATCAGCCCCAGCATTTT
cdr3_aa: CASRRGGSNQPQHF

j_call: TRBJ1-3
v_call: TRBV3-1/TRBV3-2
clone_size: .
d_call: TRBD1
cdr3_nt: TGTGCCAGCAGCCAAGAGGACAGGACTTCTCACACCATATATTTT
cdr3_aa: CASSQEDRTSHTIYF

j_call: TRBJ2-1
v_call: TRBV7-2
clone_size: .
d_call: .
cdr3_nt: TGTGCCAGCAGCTTAGCAGGCGGACTGGGCCGCTCCTACAATGAGCAGTTCTTC
cdr3_aa: CASSLAGGLGRSYNEQFF

j_call: TRBJ1-5
v_call: TRBV19
clone_size: .
d_call: .
cdr3_nt: TGTGCCAGTAGAGACAACCAAGATCAGCCCCAGCATTTT
cdr3_aa: CASRDNQDQPQHF

j_call: TRBJ2-5
v_call: TRBV19
clone_size: .
d_call: TRBD1
cdr3_nt: TGTGCCAGTAGTAATTGGGACAGGGGGCCCCAAGAGACCCAGTACTTC
cdr3_aa: CASSNWDRGPQETQYF